This TCR beta chain came from a study of T cell repertoires in ileal Crohn's disease. Whole-study context: Every patient was operated on for stricturing (roughly 60%) or penetrating (approximately 40%) complications. Thiopurines (approximately ten) or anti-TNF agents (approximately 20) were given postoperatively to about half. Study-level findings and limits: Compared with non-smokers, active smokers at surgery showed more clonal expansions.

V was clipped by 3 bases and J by 8 bases; unmatched bases: 5. The germline V gene has CDR1 KGHSH and CDR2 LQKENI. The CDR3 loop spans 14 amino acids. Per sample, roughly 500 nanograms of biopsy DNA were TCRB immunosequenced. Using immunoSEQ multiplex PCR, the repertoire was profiled, and TCRdb retains in-frame clones only, with some absent. Of about 14,000 clones in the sample, 60% to 85% are singletons; the top ten hold 3.5% to 4.5%. As for this clone: Its specificity is unknown.

Specimen: ileal tissue. The chain carries TRBV18 and TRBJ2-1; 9 bases match TRBD1. The receptor was isolated from an adult with Crohn's disease. The CDR3 DNA reads as TGTGCCAGCTCACCCGGAACAGGGGGCGATGAGCAGTTCTTC. Translated, it gives CASSPGTGGDEQFF.